These 31 T cell receptor beta chains were all obtained from the same sample, sequenced in a study of regulatory T cells in long-lasting Graves disease. The time point was: newly diagnosed GD, antithyroid drugs for less than 3 months. TCR sequences were obtained from RNA taken from PBMCs. Both iRepertoire HTBI primers and Arm-PCR of CDR3 regions were used to build the TCR beta libraries. TCRdb itself ran the multiplex PCR reads through MiXCR, one entry per CDR3 protein. Found here are about 530,000 distinct CDR3 sequences, 16% of them singletons; the top ten hold approximately 25%. These same data were also listed under a study on T cells in Graves' hyperthyroidism and ophthalmopathy.

The sample here was peripheral blood mononuclear cells (PBMCs), taken at new diagnosis, from a patient treated with antithyroid drugs. The source is a woman aged 35-65 years with Graves disease.

The chain uses TRBV5-1 and TRBJ2-7; weak D call: TRBD2 (7 bases). Trimming took off 0 bases at V and 5 bases at J, with 15 bases between the two ends. Looked up from germline, CDR1 is SGHRS and CDR2 is YFSETQ. The CDR3 runs 15 residues. The CDR3 coding sequence is TGCGCCAGCAGCTTGGAAGGGGGGGGGAGTCACGAGCAGTACTTC. Translating it yields CASSLEGGGSHEQYF. Full variable domain (missing parts from reference TRBV5-1 and TRBJ2-7): KAGVTQTPRYLIKTRGQQVTLSCSPISGHRSVSWYQQTPGQGLQFLFEYFSETQRNKGNFPGRFSGRQFSNSRSEMNVSTLELGDSALYLCASSLEGGGSHEQYFGPGTRLTVT.

The chain recombines TRBV6-5 with TRBJ1-4; D unresolved. CDR1 is MNHEY and CDR2 is SVGAGI in the germline V gene. Trimming removed 4 bases from V and 2 bases from J, with 8 bases in between. The CDR3 is made up of 14 amino acids. CDR3 protein: CASSLEYTNEKLFF. In DNA, the CDR3 is TGTGCCAGCAGTTTGGAATATACTAATGAAAAACTGTTTTTT.

This clonotype was recorded many times. The chain uses TRBV14 and TRBJ1-1; D not resolved. Trimming left V 1 base short and J 0 bases short, with 6 bases between. Germline CDR1 SGHDN, CDR2 FVKESK. The CDR3 spans 14 residues. This chain's CDR3 is CASSQAGMNTEAFF. In nucleotides, the CDR3 is TGTGCCAGCAGCCAAGCGGGTATGAACACTGAAGCTTTCTTT.

This clonotype was counted ten times or more. This chain links TRBV7-2 with TRBJ2-7; D may be TRBD2 (5 bases). CDR3 size: 13 residues. The V end lost 6 bases, the J end lost 0 bases, and 9 bases lay between the germline ends. Germline V CDR1 and CDR2: SGHTA, FQGNSA. The CDR3 nucleotides read TGTGCCAGCAGTACTAGTGGCTCCTACGAGCAGTACTTC. This codes for CASSTSGSYEQYF. Variable domain in full (rest from reference TRBV7-2 and TRBJ2-7): GAGVSQSPSNKVTEKGKDVELRCDPISGHTALYWYRQSLGQGLEFLIYFQGNSAPDKSGLPSDRFSAERTGGSVSTLTIQRTQQEDSAVYLCASSTSGSYEQYFGPGTRLTVT.

As regards this clonotype: A much larger clonotype is one base distant, so this may be a read error. The rearrangement links TRBV7-2 to TRBJ2-7; D gene unclear. Germline CDR1 reads SGHTA; CDR2 reads FQGNSA. The CDR3 sequence is 13 residues long. The CDR3 reads CASSLRTGREQHF. Written as DNA, the CDR3 is TGTGCCAGCAGCTTGCGTACTGGGCGCGAGCAGCACTTC. Combining the CDR3 with reference TRBV7-2 and TRBJ2-7 gives the whole variable domain GAGVSQSPSNKVTEKGKDVELRCDPISGHTALYWYRQSLGQGLEFLIYFQGNSAPDKSGLPSDRFSAERTGGSVSTLTIQRTQQEDSAVYLCASSLRTGREQHFGPGTRLTVT.

CDR3 residues: CASSLATYREELFF. For the CDR3, the DNA is TGCGCCAGCAGCTTGGCGACATATCGCGAGGAGCTGTTTTTT. The chain joins TRBV5-1 to TRBJ1-4; D is uncertain. The J call may not be correct, given that the DNA end is closer to TRBJ2-2. Germline lookup yields CDR1 SGHRS and CDR2 YFSETQ. The CDR3 length is 14 residues.

The chain recombines TRBV2 with TRBJ2-2; maybe TRBD1 (6 bases). Germline lookup yields CDR1 SNHLY and CDR2 FYNNEI. This CDR3 contains 13 residues. V was shortened by 9 bases and J by 7 bases, with 15 bases between the two germline ends. This CDR3 is CASFGQWNGELFF. The CDR3 DNA reads TGTGCCAGTTTCGGACAGTGGAACGGGGAGCTGTTTTTT.

Many counts were recorded for this clonotype. This sequence joins TRBV2 and TRBJ2-2; 8 bases map to TRBD1. The CDR3 is 15 amino acids. Germline V CDR1 and CDR2: SNHLY, FYNNEI. J was trimmed by 5 bases and V by 7 bases; bases with no gene match: 9. This chain's CDR3 is CASNNGQGRTGELFF. Written as DNA, the CDR3 is TGTGCCAGCAATAACGGACAGGGTCGGACCGGGGAGCTGTTTTTT.

V is TRBV7-8 and J is TRBJ2-5; D is unresolved. The CDR3 sequence is 15 residues long. Germline CDR1 and CDR2: SGHVS and FQNEAQ. The ends were cut back, 5 bases at V and 0 bases at J, with 13 bases in the middle. Written as DNA, the CDR3 is TGTGCCAGCAGCCCCCTCTCCTTACACCAAGAGACCCAGTACTTC. This sequence encodes CASSPLSLHQETQYF.

In the case of this clonotype: Possible read error: a much larger clone is one base away. Since no conserved phenylalanine or tryptophan closes the CDR3, a read error is the likely cause. The chain joins TRBV7-8 to TRBJ1-5, with 9 nucleotides matching TRBD1. The CDR3 extends over 15 amino acids. Germline CDR1 reads SGHVS; CDR2 reads FQNEAQ. Unmatched junction bases numbered 6, after V lost 5 bases and J lost 4 bases. The CDR3 region has the DNA TGTGCCAGCAGCGCCGCGGGACAGGGTAATCAGCCCCAGCATTAT. Its translation is CASSAAGQGNQPQHY.

This chain connects TRBV7-2 to TRBJ2-7, with TRBD2 matching over 8 bases. The ends lost 5 bases at V and 2 bases at J; junction bases unmatched: 11. Germline lookup yields CDR1 SGHTA and CDR2 FQGNSA. The CDR3 is 16 amino acids. The CDR3 here is CASSPTGGGFTYEQYF. For the CDR3, the DNA is TGTGCCAGCAGCCCCACGGGCGGGGGGTTTACCTACGAGCAGTACTTC.

The chain links TRBV19 to TRBJ2-3; D tentatively reads TRBD1 or TRBD2 (5 bases each). In germline, CDR1 is LNHDA, CDR2 SQIVND (reference sequence). Deletions cut 5 bases from V and 4 bases from J, with 10 bases between. The CDR3 extends over 13 amino acids. In DNA, the CDR3 is TGTGCCAGTAGTGAGCAGGGAGCAGATACGCAGTATTTT. As protein: CASSEQGADTQYF.

The sample holds a few counts of this clonotype. An end of the junction differs from the germline gene, which may be a read error. The V call is TRBV28, the J call TRBJ1-2, with a possible D match to TRBD1 (6 bases). Germline V CDR1 and CDR2: MDHEN, SYDVKM. The CDR3 length is 13 residues. The CDR3 here is CVSSLQGNYGYTF. The DNA for the CDR3 is TGTGTCAGCAGTTTACAGGGAAACTATGGCTACACCTTC.

Many counts were recorded for this clonotype. The CDR3 here is CAIMSGLSDYEQYF. Written as DNA, the CDR3 is TGTGCCATCATGTCGGGCCTATCGGACTACGAGCAGTACTTC. The V gene is TRBV10-3, the J gene TRBJ2-7; no firm D call. The CDR3 sequence is 14 residues long. The germline CDR1 and CDR2 sequences are ENHRY and SYGVKD. With 7 bases removed from V and 3 bases from J, the gap between germline ends came to 16 bases.

This clonotype was picked up many times. The chain is built from TRBV6-1 and TRBJ2-7; TRBD2 might be the D (6 bases). Germline-derived CDR1 and CDR2 are MNHNS and SASEGT. This CDR3 spans 13 amino acids. Trimming shortened V by 8 bases and J by 2 bases, and 13 bases separated the two germline ends. CDR3 residues: CASYKEGTYEQYF. CDR3 bases: TGTGCCAGCTATAAGGAGGGGACCTACGAGCAGTACTTC.

This clonotype was seen more than once but under ten times. The rearrangement links TRBV5-1 to TRBJ1-3; D perhaps matches TRBD1 (5 bases). The CDR3 runs 15 residues. The V gene's germline CDR1 is SGHRS and CDR2 YFSETQ. Between the trimmed V and J ends, which lost 4 bases and 4 bases, there was a span of 15 bases. The chain's CDR3 is CASSTETDSGNTIYF. CDR3 sequence (DNA): TGCGCCAGCAGCACTGAGACAGATTCAGGAAACACCATATATTTT.

About this clonotype: This could be a read error, since a much larger clone is one nucleotide away. The gene calls are TRBV7-9 and TRBJ2-7; 8 nucleotides align to TRBD2. The CDR3 has 15 residues. V dropped 2 bases and J dropped 2; count of bases not matched to a gene: 5. CDR1 and CDR2 from the germline V gene are SEHNR and FQNEAQ (reference sequence). CDR3 region: CASSLSGGGTYEQYF. The CDR3 DNA reads as TGTGCCAGCAGCTTAAGTGGCGGGGGGACCTACGAGCAGTACTTC.

A note on this clonotype: Being one base from a much bigger clone, this may be a read error. V and J are TRBV3-1 and TRBJ2-1; no clear D. The DNA end is a closer match to TRBJ2-5, so the J assignment may be wrong. CDR3 length: 13 residues. Germline V CDR1 and CDR2: LGHDT, YNNKEL (reference sequence). The CDR3 DNA sequence: TGTGCCAGCAGACAAATTCTTCGGGAGACCCAGTACTTC. Encoded protein: CASRQILRETQYF.

In its sample, this clonotype was seen many times. V gene TRBV28 combines with J gene TRBJ2-1, with D possibly TRBD2 on 5 matching bases. This CDR3 contains 12 residues. Trimming cost V 8 bases and J 7 bases, with 12 bases left between them. Germline V gives CDR1 MDHEN, CDR2 SYDVKM. CDR3 region: CASHTSGNEQFF. CDR3 nucleotide sequence: TGTGCCAGCCACACGTCGGGAAATGAGCAGTTCTTC.

Comments on this clonotype: The conserved phenylalanine or tryptophan is not found at the CDR3 terminus, so this likely reflects a read error. No DNA is shown, since the ends of the CDR3 on it are uncertain; the CDR3 is the one TCRdb lists. This chain connects TRBV2 to TRBJ2-3. The CDR3 extends over 14 residues, inclusive of both ends. Germline-derived CDR1 and CDR2 are SNHLY and FYNNEI. CDR3 loop: CASSLGLARETQYL.

This clonotype was recorded once. Being one base from a much bigger clone, this may be a read error. The conserved phenylalanine or tryptophan is not found at the CDR3 terminus, so this likely reflects a read error. This chain connects TRBV30 to TRBJ1-2, with 7 nucleotides matching TRBD1. The CDR3 is made up of 13 amino acids. From germline, CDR1 is GTSNPN and CDR2 SVGIG (reference sequence). The V segment lost 8 bases and the J segment 4 bases; nucleotides outside the gene matches: 10. The CDR3 DNA reads as TGTGCCGGTGACAGGGACGGAACCTATGGCTACACCTCC. Its translation: CAGDRDGTYGYTS.

This clonotype has only a few counts. This sequence joins TRBV6-1 and TRBJ2-5; TRBD1 might be the D (6 bases). Per the germline V gene, CDR1 is MNHNS and CDR2 is SASEGT. The CDR3 has 14 amino acids. The V and J ends lost 5 bases and 6 bases respectively, with 16 bases between them. The CDR3 here is CASSPLQGGQTQYF. The CDR3 region has the DNA TGTGCCAGCAGTCCCCTACAGGGCGGCCAGACCCAGTACTTC.

This chain links TRBV4-1 with TRBJ2-7; D gene unclear. Trimming took 4 bases from V and 3 from J, leaving 22 bases between them. This CDR3 comprises 17 residues. Germline assignment: CDR1 MGHRA and CDR2 YSYEKL. CDR3 loop: CASSRTDARQTYYEQYF. CDR3 coding DNA: TGCGCCAGCAGCCGCACCGACGCTAGGCAGACCTACTACGAGCAGTACTTC.

Points on this clonotype: The junction and the germline gene differ at one end; a read error may be behind it. The chain carries TRBV7-9 and TRBJ2-1; 7 bases line up with TRBD1. Gene TRBJ2-5 matches the end of the DNA better, so the J call may be wrong. This CDR3 spans 14 amino acids. Per the germline V gene, CDR1 is SEHNR and CDR2 is FQNEAQ (reference sequence). CDR3 DNA sequence: TGTGTCAGCAGCGCTACAGGGGACGGGGAGACCCAGTACTTC. The encoded protein is CVSSATGDGETQYF.

The rearrangement links TRBV6-1 to TRBJ2-7, with a tentative D call TRBD2 (7 bases). This CDR3 comprises 12 residues. The V end lost 4 bases, the J end lost 7 bases, and 11 bases lay between the germline ends. CDR1 is MNHNS, CDR2 SASEGT, per germline. CDR3 DNA sequence: TGTGCCAGCAGTGGGGAGGGGGAGGAGCAGTACTTC. It specifies CASSGEGEEQYF.

This clonotype has ten or more counts. The CDR3 protein is CASSPRFGQGNQPQHF. CDR3 sequence (DNA): TGTGCCAGCTCACCACGCTTCGGGCAGGGCAATCAGCCCCAGCATTTT. The chain couples TRBV18 to TRBJ1-5; D is uncertain. The CDR3 is 16 amino acids. Germline CDR1 KGHSH, CDR2 LQKENI. The ends were cut back, 1 base at V and 2 bases at J, with 12 bases in the middle.

This clonotype was found many times. The rearrangement uses TRBV27 and TRBJ1-2; D is possibly TRBD1 (5 bases). V lost 5 bases to trimming and J lost 7 bases, with 11 bases between them. The CDR3 runs to 12 residues. Germline CDR1 is MNHEY and CDR2 is SMNVEV (reference sequence). The CDR3 is CASSAGDGGYTF. CDR3 DNA sequence: TGTGCCAGCAGTGCGGGGGACGGTGGCTACACCTTC.

The chain joins TRBV2 to TRBJ2-7; TRBD1 matches 8 bases. Looked up from germline, CDR1 is SNHLY and CDR2 is FYNNEI. The CDR3 consists of 17 residues. Losses at the gene ends were 0 bases for V and 4 bases for J; bases not matched to a gene: 11. The CDR3 DNA follows: TGTGCCAGCAGTGAAGCGCTTCCTGGGACAGGAGCTTACGAGCAGTACTTC. Its translation is CASSEALPGTGAYEQYF.

This clonotype was detected a few times. The chain uses TRBV2 and TRBJ2-7; 9 bases match TRBD1. Trimming removed 6 bases from V and 4 bases from J; junction bases left unmatched: 4. CDR3 length equals 13 residues. Germline loops: CDR1 SNHLY, CDR2 FYNNEI. DNA for the CDR3: TGTGCCAGCAGCGCCGGGACAGGGTACGAGCAGTACTTC. This codes for CASSAGTGYEQYF.

The sample holds many counts of this clonotype. The chain has TRBV2 and TRBJ2-3; D gene ambiguous. The CDR3 has 15 amino acids. With 2 bases removed from V and 2 bases from J, the gap between germline ends came to 11 bases. Germline V gene lookup returns CDR1 SNHLY and CDR2 FYNNEI. The CDR3 DNA reads TGTGCCAGCAGTGAAATAGTGCTTAACACAGATACGCAGTATTTT. Its translation is CASSEIVLNTDTQYF.

The CDR3 loop is CASSFDDGRGDYGYTF. The CDR3 DNA follows: TGTGCCAGCAGCTTCGACGACGGACGCGGGGACTATGGCTACACCTTC. The chain joins TRBV7-6 to TRBJ1-2; D ambiguous. The CDR3 extends over 16 amino acids. Germline V gives CDR1 SGHVS, CDR2 FNYEAQ. The V end lost 3 bases, the J end lost 3 bases, and 17 bases lay between the germline ends.